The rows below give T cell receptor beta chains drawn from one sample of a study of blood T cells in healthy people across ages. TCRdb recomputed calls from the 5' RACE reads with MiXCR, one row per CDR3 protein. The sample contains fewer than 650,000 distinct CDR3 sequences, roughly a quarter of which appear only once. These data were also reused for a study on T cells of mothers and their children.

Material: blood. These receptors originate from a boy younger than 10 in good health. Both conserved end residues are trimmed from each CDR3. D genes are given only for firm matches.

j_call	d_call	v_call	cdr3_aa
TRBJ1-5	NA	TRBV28	ASSPVYQPQH
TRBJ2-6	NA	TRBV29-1	SVEQQDSGANVLT
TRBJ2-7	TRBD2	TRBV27	ASSTRGLAATYEQY
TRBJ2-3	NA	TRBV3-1	ASSQSSSTDTQY
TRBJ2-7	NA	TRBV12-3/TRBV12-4	ASGIGGGAYEQY
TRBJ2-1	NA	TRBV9	ASSVARESSYNEQF
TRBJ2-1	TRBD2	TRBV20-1	SASRASGRSNEQF
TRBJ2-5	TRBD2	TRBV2	ACSEGGLAGETQY
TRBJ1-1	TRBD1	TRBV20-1	SARDLTRGLTEAF
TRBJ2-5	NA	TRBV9	ASSVADSLKETQY
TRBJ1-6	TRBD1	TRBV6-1	ASSGVGDRGSPLH
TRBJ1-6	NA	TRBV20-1	SAASRNYNSPLH
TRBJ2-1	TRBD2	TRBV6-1	ASSPWFTSGSYNEQF
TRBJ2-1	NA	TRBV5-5	ASSLGVARSYNEQF
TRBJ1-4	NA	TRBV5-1	ASSFDGPNEKLF
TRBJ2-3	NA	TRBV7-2	ASSLVYSDTQY
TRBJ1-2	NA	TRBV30	AWGGDPYGYT
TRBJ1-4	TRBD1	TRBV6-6	ASSPTGKEKLF
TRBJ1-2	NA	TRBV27	ASSLSPGEGYT
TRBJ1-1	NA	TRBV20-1	SARALNTEAF
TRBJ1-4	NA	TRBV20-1	SASSEGGEWNEKLF
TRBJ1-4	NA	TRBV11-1	ASSRSTGDNEKLF
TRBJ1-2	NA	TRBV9	ASSVGEARGDYGYT
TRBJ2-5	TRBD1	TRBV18	ASSPRGRTGFQTQY
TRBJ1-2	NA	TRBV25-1	ASSGFRGQASNYGYT
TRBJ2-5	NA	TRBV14	ASSQVTEPQETQY
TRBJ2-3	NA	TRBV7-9	ASSPPTGWTDTQY
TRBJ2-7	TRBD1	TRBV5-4	ASSLDRGMGLYEQY
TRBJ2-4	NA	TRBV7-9	ASSPRRAGKSLLAKNIQY
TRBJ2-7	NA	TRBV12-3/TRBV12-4	ASSSRGGRFDEQY
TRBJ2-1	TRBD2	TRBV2	ASSELRGSTYNEQF
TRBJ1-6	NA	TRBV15	ATSRDRGQSPLH
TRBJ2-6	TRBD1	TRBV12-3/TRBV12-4	ASRLTGGSGANVLT
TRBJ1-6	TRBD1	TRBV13	ASSLDGRGDSPLH
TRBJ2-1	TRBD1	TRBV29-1	SGTGNYNEQF
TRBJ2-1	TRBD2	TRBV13	ASSLRGTSPDEQF
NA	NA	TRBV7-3	ASSLSGSSKETQY
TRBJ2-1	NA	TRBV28	ASSPPLALNEQF
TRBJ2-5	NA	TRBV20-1	SASPSFVGPPED
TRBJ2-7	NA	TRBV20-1	SAHNYRQVGSYEQY
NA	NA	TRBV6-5	ASSYSSGVGSYEQY
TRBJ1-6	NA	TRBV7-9	ASSLASIGAGGSLH
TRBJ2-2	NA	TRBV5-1	ASSLGLGVTGNTGELF
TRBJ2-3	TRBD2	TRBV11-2	ASRRTSGYTDTQY
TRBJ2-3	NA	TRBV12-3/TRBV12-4	ASRQGPDTQY
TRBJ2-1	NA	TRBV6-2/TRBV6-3	ASSYSARNLDEQF
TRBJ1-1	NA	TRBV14	ASSPQVGSEAF
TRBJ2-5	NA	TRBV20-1	SARDPGANQETQY
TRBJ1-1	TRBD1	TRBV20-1	SARDLNKGQGYTEAF
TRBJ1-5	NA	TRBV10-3	AIWDTRVGQPQH
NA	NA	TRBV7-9	ASTSEGAGHPYEQY
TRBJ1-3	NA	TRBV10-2	ASSERTGEGNTIY
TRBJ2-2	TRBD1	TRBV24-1	ATSDGDRAGELF